Presented here are 29 T cell receptor beta chains from one specimen sequenced in a study of cytomegalovirus exposure and HLA in healthy donors (dated by TCRdb to about 2017). Receptors were amplified or captured by the immunoSEQ multiplex PCR assay. For the multiplex PCR, a mixture combining 60 forward primers for TCR Vbeta segments and 13 reverse primers for TCR Jbeta segments was used. Imported from immuneACCESS, the table was reduced by TCRdb to in-frame sequences with V and J called. These copies leave out some clones; in studies compared against another copy, an unresolved V gene accounts for under half, and the cause of the remainder is not known. The sample table shows 150,000 to 200,000 clones, and roughly 80% are seen once. The biggest ten clones account for more than 0.85% of the sample. The sequencing sample was made of PBMCs. Source of these receptors: a man aged 25-45 years in good health and CMV-seronegative.

This clone came up once. The J gene is TRBJ2-5, the V gene TRBV19; 8 bases match TRBD2. The V segment lost 7 bases and the J segment 4 bases; nucleotides outside the gene matches: 8. There are 14 residues in the CDR3. Germline CDR1 is LNHDA and CDR2 is SQIVND (reference sequence). CDR3 in amino acids: CASNSGTPRETQYF. Here the CDR3 DNA reads TGTGCCAGTAATAGCGGGACTCCCAGAGAGACCCAGTACTTC.

The chain is built from TRBV5-5 and TRBJ2-7, with a weak D call TRBD1 (6 bases). The length of the CDR3 is 15 residues. The germline V gene has CDR1 SGHKS and CDR2 YYEKEE (reference sequence). V was shortened by 1 base and J by 4 bases, with 15 bases between the two germline ends. The CDR3 loop is CASSLIPGQYYEQYF. The CDR3 DNA reads as TGTGCCAGCAGCTTGATCCCGGGACAATATTACGAGCAGTACTTC.

Remarks on this clone: The sample holds other DNA sequences that translate to the same CDR3. The chain combines TRBV11-2 with TRBJ2-7; tentative D call: TRBD1 (6 bases). Germline CDR1 SGHAT, CDR2 FQNNGV. The CDR3 spans 12 residues. Deletions cut 5 bases from V and 7 bases from J, with 12 bases between. DNA for the CDR3: TGTGCCAGCAGCCATCAAGGGGGAGAGCAGTACTTC. This codes for CASSHQGGEQYF.

This chain connects TRBV27 to TRBJ1-1, with a tentative D call TRBD1 (6 bases). Trimming shortened V by 1 base and J by 0 bases, and 15 bases separated the two germline ends. Germline values: CDR1 MNHEY, CDR2 SMNVEV (reference sequence). The CDR3 length is 17 residues. The CDR3 loop is CASSLYMPQGMNTEAFF. CDR3 nucleotide sequence: TGTGCCAGCAGTTTATATATGCCTCAGGGGATGAACACTGAAGCTTTCTTT.

The CDR3 loop is CASGLWAGRNEQFF. The CDR3 DNA reads TGTGCCAGCGGGCTCTGGGCAGGGAGGAATGAGCAGTTCTTC. This rearrangement joins TRBV11-2 to TRBJ2-1; D is possibly TRBD2 (6 bases). The germline V gene has CDR1 SGHAT and CDR2 FQNNGV. There are 14 residues in the CDR3. The V end lost 8 bases, the J end lost 7 bases, and 18 bases lay between the germline ends.

Only a few counts were recorded for this clone. The chain carries TRBV30 and TRBJ2-1, with D perhaps TRBD2 (6 bases). Germline-derived CDR1 and CDR2 are GTSNPN and SVGIG (reference sequence). V was shortened by 7 bases and J by 8 bases, with 9 bases between the two germline ends. This CDR3 region has 10 residues. The CDR3 DNA follows: TGTGCCTTGGGGGGAGATGAGCAGTTCTTC. Amino acid sequence: CALGGDEQFF.

In this sample, this clone turned up a few times. V and J are TRBV29-1 and TRBJ2-4, with 11 bases fitting TRBD1. CDR1 is SQVTM and CDR2 is ANQGSEA in the germline V gene. This CDR3 region has 13 residues. Trimming cost V 7 bases and J 8 bases; bases outside gene matches: 7. CDR3 coding DNA: TGCAGCGGGGGACAGGGGGAGGGAGACATTCAGTACTTC. Protein product: CSGGQGEGDIQYF.

This clone has more than one count but fewer than ten. The chain combines TRBV4-2 with TRBJ1-2; 7 bases agree with TRBD1. CDR3 length: 16 residues. Unmatched junction bases numbered 10, after V lost 0 bases and J lost 6 bases. Germline V CDR1 and CDR2: LGHNA, YNFKEQ. CDR3 nucleotide sequence: TGTGCCAGCAGCCAAGAGGCGGGACAGTCCTGGGATGGCTACACCTTC. Protein sequence: CASSQEAGQSWDGYTF.

In its sample, this clone was seen a few times. The V and J genes are TRBV6-1 and TRBJ2-3; 13 bases are a match to TRBD2. Germline CDR1 MNHNS, CDR2 SASEGT. The V gene end was trimmed by 5 bases and the J gene end by 4 bases; junction bases not matched to a gene: 3. The CDR3 is 15 residues long. The CDR3 spells CASSPLAGGPDTQYF. The CDR3 DNA is TGTGCCAGCAGTCCACTAGCGGGGGGGCCAGATACGCAGTATTTT.

The rearrangement joins TRBV6-4 to TRBJ2-7; 11 bases agree with TRBD2. Germline trimming cut 6 bases from V and 2 bases from J; bases unmatched to any gene: 3. The CDR3 is 14 residues long. Per the germline V gene, CDR1 is MRHNA and CDR2 is SNTAGT. The chain's CDR3 is CASSPTSGTYEQYF. The CDR3 DNA follows: TGTGCCAGCAGCCCGACTAGCGGGACCTACGAGCAGTACTTC.

This rearrangement joins TRBV23-1 to TRBJ2-7, with 7 bases lining up with TRBD1. TRBV23-1 is annotated as an ORF whose role is uncertain. V lost 3 bases, J lost 3 bases, and 5 bases stayed unmatched. The CDR3 runs 14 residues. The CDR3: CASSQRQGDYEQYF. CDR3 coding DNA: TGCGCCAGCAGTCAGAGACAGGGAGACTACGAGCAGTACTTC.

The J gene is TRBJ1-4, the V gene TRBV5-4, with a tentative D call TRBD1 (5 bases). Trimming removed 3 bases at V and 2 bases at J, with 14 bases between. CDR3 size: 16 residues. Germline lookup yields CDR1 SGHNT and CDR2 YYREEE (reference sequence). As DNA, the CDR3 is TGTGCCAGCAGCTCCAAAACAGGCGTTACTAATGAAAAACTGTTTTTT. This translates into CASSSKTGVTNEKLFF.

This clone was detected a few times. V and J are TRBV10-3 and TRBJ2-7; 7 nucleotides agree with TRBD1. Unmatched junction bases numbered 7, after V lost 6 bases and J lost 2 bases. Germline V gene data show CDR1 as ENHRY and CDR2 as SYGVKD. The CDR3 sequence is 14 residues long. CDR3 in amino acids: CAISTGESAYEQYF. CDR3 nucleotides: TGTGCCATCAGCACAGGGGAGTCCGCCTACGAGCAGTACTTC.

CDR3 DNA: TGTGCCAGCAGGGTAGGGGACACCGGGGAGCTGTTTTTT. It yields the protein CASRVGDTGELFF. This rearrangement joins TRBV7-8 to TRBJ2-2; D possibly corresponds to TRBD1 (5 bases). The CDR3 totals 13 residues. Germline CDR1 SGHVS, CDR2 FQNEAQ. Trimming took 6 bases from V and 3 from J, leaving 8 bases between them.

The rearrangement uses TRBV7-2 and TRBJ1-3, with D unresolved. Germline CDR1 reads SGHTA; CDR2 reads FQGNSA. There are 14 residues in the CDR3. V gave up 6 bases and J gave up 0 bases, with 9 bases separating them. CDR3 amino acids: CASSSPSSGNTIYF. The CDR3 coding sequence is TGTGCCAGCAGTTCTCCGAGCTCTGGAAACACCATATATTTT.

This clone was observed once. The chain has TRBV19 and TRBJ2-2; D possibly corresponds to TRBD1 (5 bases). V was shortened by 1 base and J by 4 bases, with 25 bases between the two germline ends. Germline CDR1 and CDR2: LNHDA and SQIVND (reference sequence). This CDR3 is 20 amino acids long. CDR3 in amino acids: CASSIVRVDGGLGPTGELFF. The CDR3 DNA sequence: TGTGCCAGTAGTATAGTCAGGGTTGATGGTGGGTTAGGACCCACCGGGGAGCTGTTTTTT.

The V and J genes are TRBV2 and TRBJ1-2; TRBD1 agrees at 7 bases. Germline CDR1 reads SNHLY; CDR2 reads FYNNEI. The ends lost 6 bases at V and 7 bases at J; junction bases unmatched: 8. The CDR3 length is 13 residues. CDR3 DNA sequence: TGTGCCAGCAGGGATGACAGGGTGGGTGGCTACACCTTC. Its translation: CASRDDRVGGYTF. Drawing the rest from reference TRBV2 and TRBJ1-2, the complete variable domain is EPEVTQTPSHQVTQMGQEVILRCVPISNHLYFYWYRQILGQKVEFLVSFYNNEISEKSEIFDDQFSVERPDGSNFTLKIRSTKLEDSAMYFCASRDDRVGGYTFGSGTRLTVV.

This chain joins TRBV18 and TRBJ2-7, with 14 positions matching TRBD2. The CDR3 runs 19 residues. Trimming removed 3 bases from V and 1 base from J; junction bases left unmatched: 11. Germline CDR1 KGHSH, CDR2 LQKENI. CDR3 protein: CASSPRTTGTSGGSYEQYF. The CDR3 nucleotides are TGTGCCAGCTCACCGCGGACAACGGGGACTAGCGGGGGATCCTACGAGCAGTACTTC.

The V and J genes are TRBV7-3 and TRBJ2-7; 9 nucleotides agree with TRBD1. The CDR3 is 15 amino acids. Germline CDR1 reads SGHTA; CDR2 reads FQGTGA. The J segment lost 6 bases and the V segment lost 5 bases, leaving 11 bases of the junction unmatched. In nucleotides, the CDR3 is TGTGCCAGCAGCCCTGGAGGCGACAGGGGGAGCGAGCAGTACTTC. This codes for CASSPGGDRGSEQYF.

The chain employs TRBV5-1 and TRBJ1-1; D remains ambiguous. The CDR3 covers 12 residues. The V gene's germline CDR1 is SGHRS and CDR2 YFSETQ. Trimming pared 4 bases from V and 4 bases from J, leaving 8 bases between. The CDR3 region is CASSPSGTEAFF. CDR3 DNA sequence: TGCGCCAGCAGCCCGAGTGGCACTGAAGCTTTCTTT.

The rearrangement joins TRBV9 to TRBJ2-7, with D perhaps TRBD2 (6 bases). The length of the CDR3 is 14 residues. V lost 2 bases and J 0 bases, leaving 9 bases between the germline ends. Germline CDR1 is SGDLS and CDR2 is YYNGEE. CDR3 sequence (DNA): TGTGCCAGCAGCGTTGGGACTGTCTCCTACGAGCAGTACTTC. This translates into CASSVGTVSYEQYF.

This chain connects TRBV5-1 to TRBJ2-7; 14 bases fit TRBD2. The CDR3 spans 15 residues. Germline V CDR1 and CDR2: SGHRS, YFSETQ. V shed 5 bases, J shed 0 bases, and the junction held 1 base outside the gene matches. CDR3 DNA: TGCGCCAGCAGGGGACTAGCGGGAGTCTCCTACGAGCAGTACTTC. It translates to CASRGLAGVSYEQYF.

The V gene is TRBV2, the J gene TRBJ1-5; the D gene is possibly TRBD1 (6 bases). This CDR3 is 13 amino acids long. Germline CDR1 SNHLY, CDR2 FYNNEI. Trimming pared 6 bases from V and 4 bases from J, leaving 10 bases between. Here the CDR3 reads CASSAQGNQPQHF. CDR3 bases: TGTGCCAGCAGCGCACAGGGAAATCAGCCCCAGCATTTT.

The chain uses TRBV4-3 and TRBJ2-5, with D perhaps matching TRBD2 (5 bases). There are 14 residues in the CDR3. The germline V and J ends were trimmed by 3 bases and 4 bases, with 12 bases remaining between them. Per germline, CDR1 LGHNA and CDR2 YSLEER. DNA of the CDR3: TGCGCCAGCAGCCAGGGCCTAGCTGGAGAGACCCAGTACTTC. It encodes CASSQGLAGETQYF.

The chain joins TRBV28 to TRBJ2-5; D uncertain. V gave up 5 bases and J gave up 4 bases, with 17 bases separating them. Looked up from germline, CDR1 is MDHEN and CDR2 is SYDVKM. The CDR3 loop spans 15 amino acids. CDR3 sequence: CASSPTRPRIETQYF. In DNA, the CDR3 is TGTGCCAGCAGTCCGACAAGGCCTCGGATAGAGACCCAGTACTTC.

V and J are TRBV4-2 and TRBJ2-7; TRBD2 matches 7 bases. With V trimmed by 5 bases and J by 7 bases, 5 bases remained unmatched. This CDR3 has 12 amino acids. Germline V gene lookup returns CDR1 LGHNA and CDR2 YNFKEQ. The DNA for the CDR3 is TGTGCCAGCAGCTCCATGGGAGGGGAGCAGTACTTC. Protein product: CASSSMGGEQYF.

V usage is TRBV10-2 and J usage is TRBJ2-1; D is unclear. Per the germline V gene, CDR1 is WSHSY and CDR2 is SAAADI. V shed 0 bases and J shed 9 bases, with 3 bases lying between them. The CDR3 totals 11 residues. The CDR3 nucleotides read TGCGCCAGCAGTGAGTCGGCTGAGCAGTTCTTC. It translates to CASSESAEQFF.

The chain links TRBV27 to TRBJ2-3, with unresolved D. The length of the CDR3 is 15 residues. The V end lost 5 bases, the J end lost 2 bases, and 14 bases lay between the germline ends. The germline CDR1 and CDR2 sequences are MNHEY and SMNVEV (reference sequence). CDR3 DNA sequence: TGTGCCAGCAGTCCCTCCCCGAGTAACACAGATACGCAGTATTTT. This translates into CASSPSPSNTDTQYF.

The chain carries TRBV4-1 and TRBJ2-1, with TRBD2 matching 7 bases. V lost 1 base, J lost 9 bases, and 9 bases stayed unmatched. This CDR3 region has 15 residues. Germline CDR1 reads MGHRA; CDR2 reads YSYEKL. The CDR3 here is CASSQGRAGSSEQFF. The CDR3, as DNA: TGCGCCAGCAGCCAAGGGAGAGCGGGGTCCTCTGAGCAGTTCTTC.